Following are 28 T cell receptor beta chains from one sample sequenced in a study of cytomegalovirus exposure and HLA in healthy donors (dated by TCRdb to 2016 to 2017). The library was made by the immunoSEQ multiplex PCR assay. For the multiplex PCR, a mixture combining 60 forward primers for TCR Vbeta segments and 13 reverse primers for TCR Jbeta segments was used. TCRdb took this table from immuneACCESS and kept in-frame rearrangements with V and J called. Such tables lack part of the clones; where checked against another copy, unresolved V genes explain under half of the gap, and the rest is unexplained. The sample has 130,000 to 150,000 clones on record, under 80% of them singletons. The ten most abundant clones make up less than 3% of the sample. The sample consisted of PBMCs. The receptors shown here come from a male donor in good health and CMV-seronegative.

This clone was found once. The chain combines TRBV9 with TRBJ2-6, with 8 bases identical to TRBD1. The V segment lost 3 bases and the J segment 2 bases; nucleotides outside the gene matches: 7. This CDR3 region has 17 residues. Germline V gives CDR1 SGDLS, CDR2 YYNGEE. As DNA, the CDR3 is TGTGCCAGCAGCGAAGACAGGGGCGGAGCTGGGGCCAACGTCCTGACTTTC. It specifies CASSEDRGGAGANVLTF.

The V call is TRBV4-2, the J call TRBJ2-7, with D uncertain. In germline, CDR1 is LGHNA, CDR2 YNFKEQ. The V end was cut by 0 bases, the J end by 2 bases, with 8 bases between. There are 14 residues in the CDR3. CDR3 in amino acids: CASSQDESPYEQYF. DNA of the CDR3: TGTGCCAGCAGCCAAGACGAGAGCCCCTACGAGCAGTACTTC.

The genes are TRBV6-1 and TRBJ1-4, with 7 bases fitting TRBD1. The CDR3 is 14 residues long. With V trimmed by 8 bases and J by 8 bases, 11 bases remained unmatched. Germline V gene lookup returns CDR1 MNHNS and CDR2 SASEGT. The CDR3 sequence: CASAMYRGGEKLFF. As DNA, the CDR3 is TGTGCCAGCGCTATGTACAGGGGAGGAGAAAAACTGTTTTTT.

J is TRBJ2-7 and V is TRBV5-1; 9 bases are shared with TRBD2. V was pared by 4 bases and J by 11 bases, with 13 bases of the junction left unmatched. Looked up from germline, CDR1 is SGHRS and CDR2 is YFSETQ. The CDR3 loop spans 14 amino acids. This CDR3 reads CASSLGSSGERKYF. The CDR3 bases are TGCGCCAGCAGCCTTGGTTCTAGCGGGGAGAGGAAGTACTTC.

The count of this clone is one. The chain couples TRBV7-9 to TRBJ2-1; TRBD2 agrees at 9 bases. Germline CDR1 SEHNR, CDR2 FQNEAQ (reference sequence). The CDR3 is 15 amino acids. V lost 5 bases to trimming and J lost 9 bases; unmatched junction nucleotides: 11. CDR3 coding DNA: TGTGCCAGCAGCCCCATCTCTGGCGGGAGGGTTGAGCAGTTCTTC. Translated: CASSPISGGRVEQFF.

The chain recombines TRBV25-1 with TRBJ2-1; the D is unclear. Germline CDR1 is MGHDK and CDR2 is SYGVNS. V was cut by 2 bases and J by 7 bases, with 12 bases left in between. CDR3 length: 14 residues. CDR3: CASSEPGRKNEQFF. CDR3 sequence (DNA): TGTGCCAGCAGTGAACCCGGCAGGAAAAATGAGCAGTTCTTC.

Note on this clone: The junction departs from the called germline gene at one end, perhaps through a read error. V usage is TRBV5-6 and J usage is TRBJ2-1; 8 bases line up with TRBD2. The CDR3 is made up of 14 amino acids. Germline CDR1 is SGHDT and CDR2 is YYEEEE. This CDR3 is CASRLGLGPREQFF. The CDR3 DNA reads TGTGCCAGCAGGTTGGGACTAGGCCCCCGTGAGCAGTTCTTC.

This clone was observed a handful of times. The rearrangement links TRBV5-1 to TRBJ1-2, with TRBD1 identical over 8 bases. Germline assignment: CDR1 SGHRS and CDR2 YFSETQ. J gave up 4 bases and V 5 bases, and 13 bases lay outside the gene matches. The CDR3 covers 16 residues. CDR3 DNA sequence: TGCGCCAGCAGGACCGGGACAGGAAAGACCTCCTATGGCTACACCTTC. The encoded protein is CASRTGTGKTSYGYTF.

This clone was found a few times. This chain connects TRBV13 to TRBJ2-2; possible D gene TRBD1, 6 bases. Germline CDR1 is PRHDT and CDR2 is FYEKMQ (reference sequence). CDR3 length: 17 residues. Trimming removed 3 bases at V and 1 base at J, with 15 bases between. CDR3 sequence reads: CASSFPTGTGNTGELFF. Here the CDR3 DNA reads TGTGCCAGCAGCTTCCCGACAGGAACGGGGAACACCGGGGAGCTGTTTTTT.

This clone was recorded once. J is TRBJ1-2 and V is TRBV5-1; the D gene is possibly TRBD1 (5 bases). The CDR3 is made up of 16 amino acids. Germline V gives CDR1 SGHRS, CDR2 YFSETQ. V lost 5 bases and J 3 bases, leaving 20 bases between the germline ends. The DNA of the CDR3 is TGCGCCAGCAGATTCCCTCGGGACTCTGGGGACTATGGCTACACCTTC. The encoded protein is CASRFPRDSGDYGYTF.

The CDR3 is CASCDRGTLQFF. CDR3 sequence (DNA): TGTGCCAGCTGTGACAGGGGCACCCTCCAGTTCTTC. The chain has TRBV27 and TRBJ2-1, with 8 nucleotides matching TRBD1. V shed 8 bases and J 13 bases; nucleotides not matched to a gene: 10. The CDR3 loop spans 12 amino acids. Germline V gives CDR1 MNHEY, CDR2 SMNVEV (reference sequence).

The chain carries TRBV2 and TRBJ1-5; 9 positions agree with TRBD1. With V trimmed by 7 bases and J by 4 bases, 11 bases remained unmatched. The length of the CDR3 is 16 residues. Germline V gene lookup returns CDR1 SNHLY and CDR2 FYNNEI. Written as DNA, the CDR3 is TGTGCCAGCAAGGGACAGGGCGCCCCCCGAAATCAGCCCCAGCATTTT. Its translation: CASKGQGAPRNQPQHF.

This rearrangement joins TRBV9 to TRBJ2-2; D possibly corresponds to TRBD1 (5 bases). Germline V lookup: CDR1 SGDLS, CDR2 YYNGEE. Between the trimmed V and J ends, which lost 4 bases and 1 base, there was a span of 11 bases. The CDR3 covers 15 residues. DNA for the CDR3: TGTGCCAGCAGCCCCGGACAAAAGAACACCGGGGAGCTGTTTTTT. Translation gives CASSPGQKNTGELFF.

This rearrangement joins TRBV5-1 to TRBJ2-7; D call uncertain. This CDR3 has 11 amino acids. V was shortened by 2 bases and J by 3 bases, with 3 bases between the two germline ends. Germline V lookup: CDR1 SGHRS, CDR2 YFSETQ. In DNA form, the CDR3 reads TGCGCCAGCAGCTTCCGCTACGAGCAGTACTTC. This codes for CASSFRYEQYF.

The V call is TRBV5-1, the J call TRBJ2-1; 10 bases fit TRBD1. Germline V gene data show CDR1 as SGHRS and CDR2 as YFSETQ. The CDR3 totals 18 residues. The trim removed 0 bases at V and 0 bases at J, leaving 6 bases unmatched. The CDR3 bases are TGCGCCAGCAGCTTGGGGGACAGGGGACAGAACTCCTACAATGAGCAGTTCTTC. Translation: CASSLGDRGQNSYNEQFF. Based on the CDR3 plus reference TRBV5-1 and TRBJ2-1, the full variable domain is KAGVTQTPRYLIKTRGQQVTLSCSPISGHRSVSWYQQTPGQGLQFLFEYFSETQRNKGNFPGRFSGRQFSNSRSEMNVSTLELGDSALYLCASSLGDRGQNSYNEQFFGPGTRLTVL.

The chain carries TRBV13 and TRBJ2-7; 12 positions agree with TRBD1. V gave up 3 bases and J gave up 4 bases; unmatched junction bases: 7. CDR1 and CDR2 (germline): PRHDT, FYEKMQ (reference sequence). The CDR3 loop spans 16 amino acids. The CDR3 nucleotides are TGTGCCAGCAGCTTTTCCGGGACAGGGGGCTTTTACGAGCAGTACTTC. It specifies CASSFSGTGGFYEQYF.

This clone was recorded a few times. This sequence joins TRBV5-1 and TRBJ2-5, with 7 positions matching TRBD2. With V trimmed by 5 bases and J by 5 bases, 12 bases remained unmatched. Germline CDR1 is SGHRS and CDR2 is YFSETQ. The CDR3 sequence is 15 residues long. The CDR3 protein is CASSPRSGRSETQYF. The CDR3 nucleotides read TGCGCCAGCAGTCCCCGGTCCGGGAGGAGCGAGACCCAGTACTTC.

This chain joins TRBV7-6 and TRBJ1-1; unclear D gene. The germline V gene has CDR1 SGHVS and CDR2 FNYEAQ. The CDR3 contains 12 residues. The ends were cut back, 1 base at V and 7 bases at J, with 7 bases in the middle. CDR3 sequence reads: CASSLGGYEAFF. In DNA form, the CDR3 reads TGTGCCAGCAGCTTAGGAGGGTATGAAGCTTTCTTT.

V usage is TRBV5-1 and J usage is TRBJ1-1, with D perhaps TRBD1 (5 bases). This CDR3 has 15 amino acids. The germline V gene has CDR1 SGHRS and CDR2 YFSETQ. V lost 0 bases to trimming and J lost 5 bases, with 14 bases between them. The DNA for the CDR3 is TGCGCCAGCAGCTTGGCCGGGCAGGGAAGGACTGAAGCTTTCTTT. Its protein is CASSLAGQGRTEAFF. The variable domain in full, completed from reference TRBV5-1 and TRBJ1-1, reads KAGVTQTPRYLIKTRGQQVTLSCSPISGHRSVSWYQQTPGQGLQFLFEYFSETQRNKGNFPGRFSGRQFSNSRSEMNVSTLELGDSALYLCASSLAGQGRTEAFFGQGTRLTVV.

V and J are TRBV6-4 and TRBJ2-7; 11 positions agree with TRBD2. Trimming removed 5 bases from V and 0 bases from J; junction bases left unmatched: 3. Germline V CDR1 and CDR2: MRHNA, SNTAGT. The CDR3 length is 15 residues. The CDR3, as DNA: TGTGCCAGCAGTTTAGCGGGAGGGGGCTCCTACGAGCAGTACTTC. Its translation: CASSLAGGGSYEQYF.

The rearrangement links TRBV6-5 to TRBJ2-5; a possible D gene is TRBD2 (5 bases). Germline CDR1 is MNHEY and CDR2 is SVGAGI. This CDR3 spans 14 amino acids. V shed 0 bases and J shed 5 bases, with 10 bases lying between them. The CDR3 sequence: CASSYSTGGETQYF. In DNA form, the CDR3 reads TGTGCCAGCAGTTACTCGACCGGAGGCGAGACCCAGTACTTC.

The chain uses TRBV6-1 and TRBJ2-1, with 11 bases lining up with TRBD2. The CDR3 has 13 amino acids. V lost 8 bases and J lost 5; bases outside the gene matches: 2. Germline V gene sequence: CDR1 MNHNS, CDR2 SASEGT. The CDR3 protein is CASGTSGHNEQFF. For the CDR3, the DNA is TGTGCCAGCGGGACTAGCGGTCACAATGAGCAGTTCTTC.

J is TRBJ2-7 and V is TRBV7-3; weak D call: TRBD1 (7 bases). Germline V gives CDR1 SGHTA, CDR2 FQGTGA. V was pared by 2 bases and J by 4 bases, with 15 bases between. The CDR3 has 15 residues. CDR3 sequence (DNA): TGTGCCAGCAGCTTATCAGGGGGGCGCATATACGAGCAGTACTTC. Amino acid sequence: CASSLSGGRIYEQYF.

CDR3 sequence (DNA): TGTGCCATCTCTAGGGGTCGGGGACAGGGTACAGATACGCAGTATTTT. Protein sequence: CAISRGRGQGTDTQYF. J is TRBJ2-3 and V is TRBV10-3; 9 bases line up with TRBD1. The CDR3 length is 16 residues. Looked up from germline, CDR1 is ENHRY and CDR2 is SYGVKD. V trimming: 8 bases; J trimming: 3 bases; junction bases outside the gene matches: 12.

The V and J genes are TRBV7-8 and TRBJ1-6; weak D call: TRBD1 (6 bases). The CDR3 length is 16 residues. With 4 bases removed from V and 7 bases from J, the gap between germline ends came to 17 bases. CDR1 SGHVS and CDR2 FQNEAQ come from the germline V gene. Here the CDR3 reads CASSYPGGRRNSPLHF. The CDR3 nucleotides read TGTGCCAGCAGCTATCCCGGGGGGCGGAGGAATTCACCCCTCCACTTT. The variable domain in full, with the rest retrieved from reference TRBV7-8 and TRBJ1-6, is GAGVSQSPRYKVAKRGQDVALRCDPISGHVSLFWYQQALGQGPEFLTYFQNEAQLDKSGLPSDRFFAERPEGSVSTLKIQRTQQEDSAVYLCASSYPGGRRNSPLHFGNGTRLTVT.

The CDR3 region has the DNA TGTGCCAGCAGTTCTGTGAAAGGGGGCCAAGAGACCCAGTACTTC. Protein product: CASSSVKGGQETQYF. The V call is TRBV7-2, the J call TRBJ2-5, with D possibly TRBD1 on 6 matching bases. Germline-derived CDR1 and CDR2 are SGHTA and FQGNSA. V shed 6 bases and J shed 1 base, with 15 bases lying between them. The CDR3 has 15 amino acids.

The chain has TRBV5-6 and TRBJ2-2; 9 bases line up with TRBD2. V trimming: 4 bases; J trimming: 4 bases; junction bases outside the gene matches: 14. The CDR3 runs to 18 residues. Germline V gene sequence: CDR1 SGHDT, CDR2 YYEEEE. This chain's CDR3 is CASSRLGLADESTGELFF. The DNA for the CDR3 is TGTGCCAGCAGCCGCCTGGGACTAGCAGACGAATCCACCGGGGAGCTGTTTTTT.

The chain joins TRBV19 to TRBJ2-1, with D maybe TRBD2 (5 bases). There are 14 residues in the CDR3. The V end lost 7 bases, the J end lost 5 bases, and 15 bases lay between the germline ends. Germline CDR1 and CDR2: LNHDA and SQIVND (reference sequence). The CDR3 DNA is TGTGCCAGTATTCTAGGAGGACCTAACAATGAGCAGTTCTTC. Translating gives CASILGGPNNEQFF.